A single sample gave rise to the 9 T cell receptor beta chains below, sequenced in a study of CD8 T cell repertoires and HIV-1 epitope variants. Produced via immunoSEQ multiplex PCR; TCRdb's table is partial and in-frame only. The repertoire holds about 1,200 clones, with roughly three quarters as singletons. Their antigens are not known. Sample: cultured CD8+ T cells derived from PBMCs. These TCRs come from a male donor with HIV.

V usage is TRBV5-6 and J usage is TRBJ1-1, with D possibly matching TRBD1 (5 bases). CDR3 length: 13 residues. V lost 3 bases, J lost 7 bases, and 13 bases lay in between. Germline CDR1 and CDR2: SGHDT and YYEEEE. In DNA, the CDR3 is TGTGCCAGCAGCTCCCTCGGACAAGTTGAAGCTTTCTTT. Translation gives CASSSLGQVEAFF.

There are a few counts of this clone. The V call is TRBV28, the J call TRBJ1-1, with no clear D. The V gene's germline CDR1 is MDHEN and CDR2 SYDVKM. The V gene lost 8 bases and the J gene lost 5 bases, with 18 bases spanning the gap. This CDR3 region has 14 residues. The CDR3 nucleotides are TGTGCCAGCGGTGGGGAGTGGGCAGGAACTGAAGCTTTCTTT. It translates to CASGGEWAGTEAFF.

This clone was counted a single time. This chain connects TRBV2 to TRBJ1-1; D is unresolved. V dropped 1 base and J dropped 1 base, with 10 bases sitting between them. Germline V gene sequence: CDR1 SNHLY, CDR2 FYNNEI. The CDR3 length is 15 residues. The CDR3 spells CASSEDEYRNTEAFF. For the CDR3, the DNA is TGTGCCAGCAGTGAAGACGAATATCGGAACACTGAAGCTTTCTTT.

In this sample, this clone turned up a few times. J is TRBJ1-4 and V is TRBV27; D is undetermined. Between the trimmed V and J ends, which lost 6 bases and 7 bases, there was a span of 18 bases. There are 15 residues in the CDR3. The germline V gene encodes CDR1 MNHEY and CDR2 SMNVEV (reference sequence). DNA for the CDR3: TGTGCCAGCAGACGTGGAGGATCATGGTTTGAAAAACTGTTTTTT. Translated, it gives CASRRGGSWFEKLFF.

The chain uses TRBV5-1 and TRBJ1-4; 9 nucleotides align to TRBD1. V lost 3 bases, J lost 7 bases, and 4 bases stayed unmatched. The CDR3 extends over 14 amino acids. Germline V CDR1 and CDR2: SGHRS, YFSETQ. The CDR3 sequence is CASSSGTGPEKLFF. The CDR3 region has the DNA TGCGCCAGCAGCTCCGGGACAGGGCCTGAAAAACTGTTTTTT. The entire variable domain, with the rest obtained from reference TRBV5-1 and TRBJ1-4, is as follows: KAGVTQTPRYLIKTRGQQVTLSCSPISGHRSVSWYQQTPGQGLQFLFEYFSETQRNKGNFPGRFSGRQFSNSRSEMNVSTLELGDSALYLCASSSGTGPEKLFFGSGTQLSVL.

This clone is categorized as large. The chain couples TRBV6-1 to TRBJ1-2, with unresolved D. Germline CDR1 and CDR2: MNHNS and SASEGT. This CDR3 is built from 16 residues. The germline V and J ends were trimmed by 2 bases and 3 bases, with 16 bases remaining between them. For the CDR3, the DNA is TGTGCCAGCAGTGAACTTCCACAAGACCTAGACTATGGCTACACCTTC. Translating it yields CASSELPQDLDYGYTF.

The genes are TRBV2 and TRBJ2-3; TRBD2 agrees at 16 bases. Germline CDR1 SNHLY, CDR2 FYNNEI. V dropped 0 bases and J dropped 3; count of bases not matched to a gene: 3. This CDR3 spans 18 amino acids. CDR3 DNA: TGTGCCAGCAGTGAAGCGGGACTAGCGGGGGGGCGGACAGATACGCAGTATTTT. Protein: CASSEAGLAGGRTDTQYF.

The rearrangement uses TRBV9 and TRBJ1-6, with a weak D call TRBD1 (6 bases). Germline-derived CDR1 and CDR2 are SGDLS and YYNGEE. V was pared by 3 bases and J by 4 bases, with 20 bases between. The CDR3 is made up of 18 amino acids. The CDR3 spells CASSAMRSTGQYNSPLHF. In DNA, the CDR3 is TGTGCCAGCAGCGCGATGCGGTCCACCGGACAGTATAATTCACCCCTCCACTTT.

This clone appeared once. The CDR3 reads CAWSGSPKWTGELFF. The CDR3 DNA sequence: TGTGCCTGGAGTGGGTCCCCGAAGTGGACCGGGGAGCTGTTTTTT. The rearrangement uses TRBV30 and TRBJ2-2; D is ambiguous. Germline loops: CDR1 GTSNPN, CDR2 SVGIG (reference sequence). Trimming took off 1 base at V and 5 bases at J, with 14 bases between the two ends. This CDR3 contains 15 residues.